This T cell receptor (beta chain) was obtained from a study of T cells in Graves' hyperthyroidism and ophthalmopathy. Regarding the study as a whole: The model foresaw ophthalmopathy a median 6.5 months prior to onset.

Researchers amplified the TCR beta CDR3 regions from RNA transcripts. HTBI primers were used for first-round RT-PCR of the TCR CDR3. TCRdb re-analysed the multiplex PCR reads in MiXCR, keeping a single row per CDR3 protein. Among over 650,000 distinct CDR3 sequences, roughly 15% were seen once, and the ten largest hold approximately 8.4%. When ophthalmopathy did not progress within 18 months, Graves' hyperthyroidism was considered stable. Disease duration under 2 months; hyperthyroidism patients were aged 18 to 65. Thyroid ultrasound and orbital computed tomography, with clinical symptoms and serum thyroxine and TRAb, informed diagnoses. This clonotype was seen ten or more times. As yet, its antigen is unknown. The CDR3 consists of 16 residues. V was pared by 4 bases and J by 9 bases, with 11 bases of the junction left unmatched. Germline V lookup: CDR1 ENHRY, CDR2 SYGVKD.

The sample was blood. The V call is TRBV10-3, the J call TRBJ2-5; 13 bases agree with TRBD2. This receptor was taken from a man between 18 and 35 years old with Graves' hyperthyroidism. CDR3 in DNA: TGTGCCATCAGTGCGACTAGCGGGAGGCCGCCAGGGGCCCAGTACTTC. Its translation is CAISATSGRPPGAQYF.